Sequencing of this T cell receptor (beta chain) was carried out in a study of cytomegalovirus exposure and HLA in healthy donors. Study-wide background: Early on, a data release was issued that held roughly 84 million unique TCRs from HLA-typed donors. Overall study results and limits: About 87% or about 30% of the time was how often most TCR beta V segments were productive, according to an earlier analysis. Relative to the roughly 640-donor mean, N-insertions were reportedly fewer in an Asian-associated ancestry cluster in a later analysis. The authors considered a cluster of highly shared sequence variants likely to be a sequencing artifact.

With respect to this clone: Its antigen is currently unknown. The junction departs from the called germline gene at one end, perhaps through a read error.

This CDR3 has 15 amino acids. From germline, CDR1 is MNHEY and CDR2 SMNVEV (reference sequence). Primers: 60 Vbeta forward and 13 Jbeta reverse. Clones were sequenced by immunoSEQ multiplex PCR, and TCRdb holds only the in-frame ones, with some missing. This sample has 40,000 or so clones, with about nine tenths found just once. The chain employs TRBV27 and TRBJ1-5; D might be TRBD1 (5 bases). Material: PBMCs. The clonotype was recovered from a woman aged 40 to 49 in good health and CMV-seropositive. CDR3 residues: CANSYARDSNQPQHF. DNA for the CDR3: TGTGCCAACAGTTACGCCAGGGATAGCAATCAGCCCCAGCATTTT.